A selection of T cell receptor beta chains follows, all from one sample in a study of blood T cell repertoires in COVID-19. Measured with immunoSEQ multiplex PCR; TCRdb has only the in-frame clones, and not every one. The sample carries roughly 210,000 clones, approximately 81% recorded once. Sequencing used peripheral blood. These receptors all come from a woman aged 80 or over with COVID-19, enrolled during active disease. CDR3s include the opening cysteine and the closing phenylalanine or tryptophan. D genes are given only for firm matches. A clone size is listed for some rows: how often the clone was seen (once, few, many), or a class if it is expanded.

D gene | J gene | clone size | V gene | CDR3 protein | CDR3 DNA
TRBD1 | TRBJ1-2 | . | TRBV2 | CASSMTGDYGYTF | TGTGCCAGCAGTATGACAGGGGATTATGGCTACACCTTC
. | TRBJ1-2 | . | TRBV27 | CASSRDGSYGYTF | TGTGCCAGCAGTAGGGACGGGAGCTATGGCTACACCTTC
. | TRBJ2-1 | . | TRBV30 | CAFGLDRRREQFF | TGTGCTTTTGGTTTAGATAGGAGGAGGGAGCAGTTCTTC
. | TRBJ1-5 | . | TRBV27 | CASSWGGMGGRGNQPQHF | TGTGCCAGCAGTTGGGGGGGGATGGGAGGACGGGGAAATCAGCCCCAGCATTTT
. | TRBJ2-1 | . | TRBV5-1 | CASSLDKAERQFF | TGCGCCAGCAGCTTGGATAAAGCGGAACGGCAGTTCTTC
. | TRBJ1-6 | . | TRBV6-6 | CASSSGDSPLHF | TGTGCCAGCAGTTCGGGTGACTCACCCCTCCACTTT
. | TRBJ1-3 | once | TRBV7-8 | CASSLARPGGNTIYF | TGTGCCAGCAGCTTAGCGCGGCCCGGCGGGAACACCATATATTTT
TRBD1 | TRBJ1-6 | . | TRBV7-9 | CASSLVAGGSPLHF | TGTGCCAGCAGCTTAGTGGCAGGGGGTTCACCCCTCCACTTT
. | TRBJ1-6 | . | TRBV7-6 | CASSLGGGSSSPLHF | TGTGCCAGCAGCCTCGGCGGGGGGAGCAGTTCACCCCTCCACTTT
. | TRBJ1-3 | . | TRBV19 | CASSIAFGHMGNTIYF | TGTGCCAGTAGTATAGCCTTCGGACATATGGGAAACACCATATATTTT
. | TRBJ2-2 | . | TRBV3-1/TRBV3-2 | CASSQDSGKANTGELFF | TGTGCCAGCAGCCAAGATTCAGGGAAAGCGAACACCGGGGAGCTGTTTTTT
. | TRBJ2-5 | . | TRBV29-1 | CSVEGNPGQAPQRYF | TGCAGCGTTGAAGGAAATCCGGGACAAGCACCCCAGCGGTACTTC
. | TRBJ1-1 | . | TRBV20-1 | CSASEGGSLSTEAFF | TGCAGTGCTAGTGAAGGAGGGTCTTTAAGCACTGAAGCTTTCTTT
. | TRBJ2-5 | . | TRBV7-6 | CASSGGGRETQYF | TGTGCCAGCAGCGGGGGGGGCCGTGAGACCCAGTACTTC
. | TRBJ1-6 | . | TRBV2 | CASLREGGSPLHF | TGTGCCAGCCTAAGGGAAGGGGGTTCACCCCTCCACTTT
. | TRBJ1-1 | . | TRBV9 | CASSGEWKNTEAFF | TGTGCCAGCAGCGGGGAGTGGAAGAACACTGAAGCTTTCTTT
TRBD1 | TRBJ1-2 | once | TRBV2 | CASQGQGIYGYTF | TGTGCCAGCCAGGGACAGGGTATTTATGGCTACACCTTC
. | TRBJ2-3 | . | TRBV7-9 | CASSSQGPTDTQYF | TGTGCCAGCAGCTCTCAGGGGCCCACAGATACGCAGTATTTT
. | TRBJ2-3 | . | TRBV23-1 | CASSHPLGGGASESTDTQYF | TGCGCCAGCAGTCACCCACTGGGTGGGGGGGCCTCTGAGAGCACAGATACGCAGTATTTT
TRBD1 | TRBJ2-5 | . | TRBV5-1 | CASTERTGGVGETQYF | TGCGCCAGCACTGAAAGGACAGGGGGCGTGGGTGAGACCCAGTACTTC
TRBD1 | TRBJ2-1 | . | TRBV2 | CASRKSGTGTYNEQFF | TGTGCCAGCAGAAAATCCGGGACAGGGACCTACAATGAGCAGTTCTTC
TRBD1 | TRBJ1-2 | . | TRBV11-1 | CASSPGQNYGYTF | TGTGCCAGCAGCCCGGGACAGAACTATGGCTACACCTTC
. | TRBJ2-5 | once | TRBV7-2 | CASSPTGKSRKTQYF | TGTGCCAGCAGTCCTACAGGGAAGAGTCGAAAGACCCAGTACTTC
. | TRBJ2-7 | . | TRBV5-1 | CASSLGGVRYEQYF | TGCGCCAGCAGCTTAGGAGGGGTTCGCTACGAGCAGTACTTC
. | TRBJ1-3 | . | TRBV24-1 | CATSDPTGTRGNTIYF | TGTGCCACCAGTGATCCTACAGGGACCAGGGGAAACACCATATATTTT
TRBD1 | TRBJ2-7 | . | TRBV7-2 | CASSSQGGTYEQYF | TGTGCCAGCAGCTCACAGGGGGGCACCTACGAGCAGTACTTC
. | TRBJ2-3 | . | TRBV5-1 | CASSLGGPFSTDTQYF | TGCGCCAGCAGCTTGGGGGGGCCTTTCAGCACAGATACGCAGTATTTT